This T cell receptor (beta chain) was identified in a study of blood T cell repertoires in COVID-19. This table comes from immunoSEQ multiplex PCR, and its TCRdb copy is limited to in-frame clones, with some not included. The sample carries around 160,000 clones, 80% to 85% recorded once. CDR3 size: 13 residues. Looked up from germline, CDR1 is MNHEY and CDR2 is SVGAGI. V shed 5 bases, J shed 6 bases, and the junction held 6 bases outside the gene matches. The chain joins TRBV6-5 to TRBJ2-7, with 8 nucleotides matching TRBD1. The clonotype comes from a human donor in a cohort sampled during active COVID-19. Sequenced: peripheral blood. The CDR3 sequence is CASSPGQALEQYF. CDR3 DNA sequence: TGTGCCAGCAGTCCGGGACAGGCCCTCGAGCAGTACTTC.